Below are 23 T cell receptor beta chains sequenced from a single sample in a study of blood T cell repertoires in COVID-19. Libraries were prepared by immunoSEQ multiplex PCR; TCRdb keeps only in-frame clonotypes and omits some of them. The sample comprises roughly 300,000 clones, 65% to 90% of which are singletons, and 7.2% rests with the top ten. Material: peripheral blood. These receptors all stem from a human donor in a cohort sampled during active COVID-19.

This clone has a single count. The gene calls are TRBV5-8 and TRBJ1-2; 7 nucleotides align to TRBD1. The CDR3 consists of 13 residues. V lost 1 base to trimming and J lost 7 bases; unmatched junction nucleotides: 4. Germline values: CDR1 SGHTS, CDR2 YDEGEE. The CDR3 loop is CASSLWTGGGYTF. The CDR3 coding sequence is TGTGCCAGCAGCTTGTGGACAGGCGGTGGCTACACCTTC.

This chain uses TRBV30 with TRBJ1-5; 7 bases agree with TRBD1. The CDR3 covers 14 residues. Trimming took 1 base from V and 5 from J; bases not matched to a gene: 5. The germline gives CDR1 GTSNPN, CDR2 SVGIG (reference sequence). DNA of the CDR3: TGTGCCTGGAGTGGGGGGACAGCCCATCAGCCCCAGCATTTT. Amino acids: CAWSGGTAHQPQHF.

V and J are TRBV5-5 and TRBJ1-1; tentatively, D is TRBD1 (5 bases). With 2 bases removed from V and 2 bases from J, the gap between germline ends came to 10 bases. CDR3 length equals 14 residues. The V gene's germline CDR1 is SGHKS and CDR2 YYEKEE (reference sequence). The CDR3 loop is CASSFGGYNTEAFF. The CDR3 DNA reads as TGTGCCAGCAGCTTCGGGGGGTATAACACTGAAGCTTTCTTT.

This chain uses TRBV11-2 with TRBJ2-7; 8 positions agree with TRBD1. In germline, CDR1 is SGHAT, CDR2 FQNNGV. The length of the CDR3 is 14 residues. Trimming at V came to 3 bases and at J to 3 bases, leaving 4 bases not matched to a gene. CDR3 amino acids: CASSFGTGDYEQYF. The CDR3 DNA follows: TGTGCCAGCAGCTTCGGGACAGGTGACTACGAGCAGTACTTC.

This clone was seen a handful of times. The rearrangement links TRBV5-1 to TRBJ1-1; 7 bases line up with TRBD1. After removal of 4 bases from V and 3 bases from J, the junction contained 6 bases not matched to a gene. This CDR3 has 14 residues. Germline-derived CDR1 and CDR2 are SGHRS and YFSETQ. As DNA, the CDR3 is TGCGCCAGCAGCGCCGGGGACAGCTACACTGAAGCTTTCTTT. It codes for CASSAGDSYTEAFF.

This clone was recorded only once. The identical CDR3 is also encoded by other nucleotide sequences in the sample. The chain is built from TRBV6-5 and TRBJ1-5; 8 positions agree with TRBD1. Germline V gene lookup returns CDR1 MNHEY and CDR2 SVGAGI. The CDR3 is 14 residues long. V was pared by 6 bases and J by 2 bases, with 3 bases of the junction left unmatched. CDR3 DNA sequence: TGTGCCAGCAGGGGGACAGGCCGCAATCAGCCCCAGCATTTT. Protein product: CASRGTGRNQPQHF.

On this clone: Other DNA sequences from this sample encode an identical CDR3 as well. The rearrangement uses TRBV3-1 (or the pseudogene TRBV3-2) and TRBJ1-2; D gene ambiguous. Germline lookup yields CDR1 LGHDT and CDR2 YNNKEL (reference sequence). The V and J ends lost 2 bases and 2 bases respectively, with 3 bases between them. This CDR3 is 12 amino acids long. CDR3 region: CASSQLNYGYTF. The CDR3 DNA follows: TGTGCCAGCAGCCAACTGAACTATGGCTACACCTTC.

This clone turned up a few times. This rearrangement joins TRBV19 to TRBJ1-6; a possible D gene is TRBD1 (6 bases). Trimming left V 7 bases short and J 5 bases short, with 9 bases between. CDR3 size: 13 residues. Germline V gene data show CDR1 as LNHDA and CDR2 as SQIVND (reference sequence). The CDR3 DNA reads TGTGCCAGTAAACAGGGCGATAATTCACCCCTCCACTTT. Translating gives CASKQGDNSPLHF.

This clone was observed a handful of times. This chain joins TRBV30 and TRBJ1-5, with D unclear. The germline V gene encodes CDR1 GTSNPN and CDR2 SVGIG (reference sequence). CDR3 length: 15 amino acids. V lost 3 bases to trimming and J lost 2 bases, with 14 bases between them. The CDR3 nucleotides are TGTGCCTGGAGCCCGGGGAAACTGGGCAATCAGCCCCAGCATTTT. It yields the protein CAWSPGKLGNQPQHF.

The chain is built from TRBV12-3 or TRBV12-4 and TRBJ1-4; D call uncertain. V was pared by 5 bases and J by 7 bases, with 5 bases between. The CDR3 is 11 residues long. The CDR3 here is CASSRSEKLFF. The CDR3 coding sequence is TGTGCCAGCAGTCGGAGTGAAAAACTGTTTTTT.

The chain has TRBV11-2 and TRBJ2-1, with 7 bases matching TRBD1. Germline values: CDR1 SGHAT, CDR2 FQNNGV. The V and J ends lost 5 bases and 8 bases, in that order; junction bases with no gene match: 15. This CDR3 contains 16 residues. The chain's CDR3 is CASSPQGQHLGDEQFF. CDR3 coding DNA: TGTGCCAGCAGCCCTCAGGGACAGCACTTGGGAGATGAGCAGTTCTTC.

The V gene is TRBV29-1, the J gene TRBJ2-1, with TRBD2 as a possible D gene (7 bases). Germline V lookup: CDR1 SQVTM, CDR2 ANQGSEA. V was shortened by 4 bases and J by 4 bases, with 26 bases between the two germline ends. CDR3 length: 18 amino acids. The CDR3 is CSVVIKSFMGGPYNEQFF. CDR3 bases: TGCAGCGTTGTCATTAAGTCTTTCATGGGGGGGCCATACAATGAGCAGTTCTTC.

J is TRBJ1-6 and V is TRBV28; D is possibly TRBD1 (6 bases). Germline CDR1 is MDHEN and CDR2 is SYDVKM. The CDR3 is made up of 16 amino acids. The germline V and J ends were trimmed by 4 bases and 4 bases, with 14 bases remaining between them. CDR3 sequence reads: CASSYIITGYNSPLHF. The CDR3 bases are TGTGCCAGCAGTTATATAATAACAGGGTATAATTCACCCCTCCACTTT.

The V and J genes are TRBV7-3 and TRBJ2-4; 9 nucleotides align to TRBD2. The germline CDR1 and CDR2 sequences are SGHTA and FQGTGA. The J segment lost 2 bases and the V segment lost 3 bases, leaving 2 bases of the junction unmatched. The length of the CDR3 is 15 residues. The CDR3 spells CASSLSGGTKNIQYF. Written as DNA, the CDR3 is TGTGCCAGCAGCTTGAGCGGGGGGACCAAAAACATTCAGTACTTC.

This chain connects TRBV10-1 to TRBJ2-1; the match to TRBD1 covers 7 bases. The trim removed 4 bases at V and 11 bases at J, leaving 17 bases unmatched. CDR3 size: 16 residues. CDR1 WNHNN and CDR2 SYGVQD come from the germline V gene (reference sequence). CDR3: CASSGRLGQERLKQFF. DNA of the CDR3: TGCGCCAGCAGTGGGAGATTAGGACAGGAACGACTAAAGCAGTTCTTC.

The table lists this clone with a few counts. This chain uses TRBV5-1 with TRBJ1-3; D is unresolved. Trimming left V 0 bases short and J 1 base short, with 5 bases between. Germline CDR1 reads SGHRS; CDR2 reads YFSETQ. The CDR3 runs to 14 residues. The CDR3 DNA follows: TGCGCCAGCAGCTTGGGAGTTTCTGGAAACACCATATATTTT. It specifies CASSLGVSGNTIYF.

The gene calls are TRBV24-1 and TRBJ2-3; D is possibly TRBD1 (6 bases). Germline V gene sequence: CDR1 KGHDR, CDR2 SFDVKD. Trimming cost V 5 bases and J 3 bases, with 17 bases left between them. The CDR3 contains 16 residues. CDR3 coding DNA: TGTGCCACCAGTGCCCTTACTACGAGGGGGACAGATACGCAGTATTTT. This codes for CATSALTTRGTDTQYF.

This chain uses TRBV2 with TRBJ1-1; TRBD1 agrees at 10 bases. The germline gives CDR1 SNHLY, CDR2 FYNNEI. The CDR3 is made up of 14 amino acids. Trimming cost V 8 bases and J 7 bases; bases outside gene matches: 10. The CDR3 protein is CASGATGGRGEAFF. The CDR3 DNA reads TGTGCCAGCGGAGCGACAGGGGGCAGGGGTGAAGCTTTCTTT.

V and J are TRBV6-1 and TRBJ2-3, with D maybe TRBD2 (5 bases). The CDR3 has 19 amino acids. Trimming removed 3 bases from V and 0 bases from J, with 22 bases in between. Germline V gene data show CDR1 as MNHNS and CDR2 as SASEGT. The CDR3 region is CASSDPTRGNSASTDTQYF. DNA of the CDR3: TGTGCCAGCAGTGATCCGACCCGAGGGAACTCGGCTAGCACAGATACGCAGTATTTT.

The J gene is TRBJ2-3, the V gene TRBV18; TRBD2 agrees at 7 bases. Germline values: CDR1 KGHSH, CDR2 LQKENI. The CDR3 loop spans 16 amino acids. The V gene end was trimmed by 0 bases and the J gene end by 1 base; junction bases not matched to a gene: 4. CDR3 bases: TGTGCCAGCTCACCACCGGGGCTAGCGGGCACAGATACGCAGTATTTT. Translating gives CASSPPGLAGTDTQYF. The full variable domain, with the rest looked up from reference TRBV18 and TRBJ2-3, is NAGVMQNPRHLVRRRGQEARLRCSPMKGHSHVYWYRQLPEEGLKFMVYLQKENIIDESGMPKERFSAEFPKEGPSILRIQQVVRGDSAAYFCASSPPGLAGTDTQYFGPGTRLTVL.

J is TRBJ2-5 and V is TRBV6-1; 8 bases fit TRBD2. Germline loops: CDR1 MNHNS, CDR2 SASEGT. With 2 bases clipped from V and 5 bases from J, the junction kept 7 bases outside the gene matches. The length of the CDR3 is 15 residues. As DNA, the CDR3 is TGTGCCAGCAGTGAATACCGGGGGGGTGCGGAGACCCAGTACTTC. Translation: CASSEYRGGAETQYF.

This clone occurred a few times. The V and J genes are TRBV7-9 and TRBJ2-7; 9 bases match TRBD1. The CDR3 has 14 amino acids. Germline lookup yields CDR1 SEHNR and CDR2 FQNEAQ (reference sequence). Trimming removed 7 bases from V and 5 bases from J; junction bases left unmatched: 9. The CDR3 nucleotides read TGTGCCAGCACCTCGGACAGGGGTGAGGACGAGCAGTACTTC. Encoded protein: CASTSDRGEDEQYF.

The CDR3 protein is CASSVEMGLETDTQYF. The CDR3 DNA sequence: TGTGCCAGCAGCGTAGAAATGGGACTAGAAACAGATACGCAGTATTTT. This chain links TRBV9 with TRBJ2-3; 8 bases agree with TRBD2. Germline trimming cut 0 bases from V and 3 bases from J; bases unmatched to any gene: 6. CDR3 length: 16 amino acids. Germline V gene sequence: CDR1 SGDLS, CDR2 YYNGEE.